The clone carrying this T cell receptor beta chain has ten or more counts. The method was immunoSEQ multiplex PCR; TCRdb's version includes in-frame clones alone and lacks a portion of them. The sample contains about 300,000 clones, about 87% of which appear only once. The entry originates in a study of blood T cell repertoires in COVID-19. Germline V lookup: CDR1 SNHLY, CDR2 FYNNEI. CDR3 length: 12 amino acids. Trimming took 8 bases from V and 3 from J, leaving 11 bases between them. Sequencing was carried out using peripheral blood. The receptor was isolated from a woman between 25 and 40 years old who had recovered from COVID-19. J is TRBJ2-7 and V is TRBV2; unclear D gene. For the CDR3, the DNA is TGTGCCAGCGAAGACACTTACTACGAGCAGTACTTC. Its translation: CASEDTYYEQYF.